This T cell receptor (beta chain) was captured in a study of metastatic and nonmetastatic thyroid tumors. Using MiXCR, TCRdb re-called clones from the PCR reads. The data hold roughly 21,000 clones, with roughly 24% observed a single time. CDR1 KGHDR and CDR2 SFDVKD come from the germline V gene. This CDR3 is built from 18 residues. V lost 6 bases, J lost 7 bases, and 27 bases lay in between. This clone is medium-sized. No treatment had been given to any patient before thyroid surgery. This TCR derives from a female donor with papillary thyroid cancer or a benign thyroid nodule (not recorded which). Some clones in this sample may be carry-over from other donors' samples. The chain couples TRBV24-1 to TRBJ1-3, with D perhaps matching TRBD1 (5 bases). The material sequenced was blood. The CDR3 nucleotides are TGTGCCACCAGTCCCAGGTGTTTTGGTTTAGGGGAACGGAACACCATATATTTT. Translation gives CATSPRCFGLGERNTIYF.